This TCR beta chain was found in a study of blood T cell repertoires in COVID-19 (dated by TCRdb to about 2020). A note on the overall study: The collaborator samples originated in the United States, Italy and Spain and spanned the acute and convalescent phases of COVID-19. Nearly every sample came with metadata listing a de-identified subject ID, COVID-19 status, age in years and sex. The repertoires were made available in a free public database intended to serve as a resource for research on the immune response to SARS-CoV-2. Where HLA class I and class II types were available, the types were taken from metadata supplied by the sample provider, not from assay-based typing. The samples were drawn from two sources: the first 160 participants of the ongoing ImmuneRACE study, and fewer than 1,500 subjects contributed by 6 global collaborators. The material from the prospective study consisted of cDNA or gDNA derived from T cells, B-cell-depleted T cells, or PBMCs. Deeply sampled blood TCRbeta repertoires from subjects exposed to, actively infected with, or recovered from COVID-19 were included in the dataset. General conclusions and limits of the study: How much clinical and demographic metadata was included differed by source and by participant, and the metadata was provided uncurated.

Whole blood was collected in K2EDTA tubes by collaborating institutions according to the institutions' own protocols. For TCRbeta analysis, collaborator samples were shipped as frozen whole blood, as isolated PBMCs, or as DNA extracted from either sample type. The CDR3, cysteine through phenylalanine, is 14 amino acids long. Only CDR3 DNA is held: 42 bases, read in frame from base 1. V sheds 5 bases and J sheds 3 bases, leaving 13 bases between their ends. Looking up the germline V gene yields CDR1 KGHSH and CDR2 LQKENI. Notes on this clone: Which antigen it targets is not known. Per-base quality was not reported, and no clone a single base away is much larger than it.

The immunoSEQ Assay, a bias-controlled multiplex PCR, was used to amplify TCRbeta CDR3 regions from genomic DNA. Regarding the original processing steps: Within the assay, amplification of reference gene primers was used to estimate how many nucleated cells each sample contained. Sequence reads were collapsed and filtered to measure the absolute abundance of every unique TCRbeta CDR3 rearrangement. For each sample, productive Simpson clonality was calculated as the square root of Simpson's diversity index over productive rearrangements. As stored in TCRdb, this immuneACCESS dataset retains in-frame rearrangements with V and J assigned. A fraction of the clones does not appear; measured against another copy, unresolved V genes explain less than half of the discrepancy, and the remainder lacks a known reason. Clone size and V and J calls were adopted from that table, with D and trimming inferred from the DNA. The table for this sample lists 150,000 to 200,000 clones; roughly 91% of them were counted only once. The top ten constitute roughly 4.5% of the sample.

This TCR was recovered from a woman aged 50 to 60 with acute or convalescent COVID-19. The sequencing input was peripheral blood. Recombination connected TRBV18 to TRBJ1-1, and the D gene may be TRBD1, 6 bases matching. CDR3 sequence: CASSTLAGDTEAFF. The DNA sequence follows: TGTGCCAGCTCAACCCTGGCAGGGGACACTGAAGCTTTCTTT.